A selection of T cell receptor beta chains follows, all from one sample in a study of T cells in Graves' hyperthyroidism and ophthalmopathy. TCRdb re-derived calls from the multiplex PCR reads in MiXCR, one entry per CDR3 protein. The repertoire includes approximately 610,000 distinct CDR3 sequences, under 15% of them detected once, and around 4.5% sits in the top ten. Material: blood. These receptor sequences come from a woman between 40 and 55 years old with Graves' ophthalmopathy. Each CDR3 is given with its conserved first and last residue. Fields, in order: V gene, clone size, CDR3 length, J gene, D gene, CDR3 protein, CDR3 DNA. The D gene is left open where the match is weak. A row's size may be missing; if present it is once, few, many or a size class.

V gene: TRBV10-1
clone size: many
CDR3 length: 16
J gene: TRBJ2-5
D gene: TRBD2
CDR3 protein: CASSESTSGSQETQYF
CDR3 DNA: TGCGCCAGCAGTGAGTCGACTAGCGGATCCCAAGAGACCCAGTACTTC

V gene: TRBV15
clone size: many
CDR3 length: 13
J gene: TRBJ1-5
D gene: TRBD1
CDR3 protein: CATSAYQGEPQHF
CDR3 DNA: TGTGCCACCAGCGCGTACCAGGGGGAGCCCCAGCATTTT

V gene: TRBV6-1
clone size: once
CDR3 length: 16
J gene: TRBJ2-2
D gene: TRBD2
CDR3 protein: CASGPGLAGGYGELFF
CDR3 DNA: TGTGCCAGCGGACCGGGACTAGCGGGAGGGTACGGGGAGCTGTTTTTT

V gene: TRBV12-3/TRBV12-4
clone size: .
CDR3 length: 18
J gene: TRBJ2-5
D gene: TRBD2
CDR3 protein: CASSSGTSGRAGSETQYF
CDR3 DNA: TGTGCCAGCAGTTCCGGGACTAGCGGGAGGGCCGGGAGTGAGACCCAGTACTTC

V gene: TRBV12-3/TRBV12-4
clone size: many
CDR3 length: 13
J gene: TRBJ2-7
D gene: TRBD2
CDR3 protein: CASSLAFGLAAYF
CDR3 DNA: TGTGCCAGCAGTTTAGCGTTTGGACTAGCGGCGTACTTC

V gene: TRBV20-1
clone size: few
CDR3 length: 14
J gene: TRBJ2-7
D gene: .
CDR3 protein: CSAKTGAWRYEQYF
CDR3 DNA: TGCAGTGCAAAAACGGGAGCGTGGAGGTACGAGCAGTACTTC

V gene: TRBV10-3
clone size: many
CDR3 length: 14
J gene: TRBJ1-1
D gene: TRBD1
CDR3 protein: CAISGTGLNTEAFF
CDR3 DNA: TGTGCCATCAGCGGGACAGGGTTGAACACTGAAGCTTTCTTT

V gene: TRBV19
clone size: many
CDR3 length: 21
J gene: TRBJ2-7
D gene: TRBD2
CDR3 protein: CASSIGTGLAGVDFDFYEQYF
CDR3 DNA: TGTGCCAGTAGTATTGGGACTGGACTAGCGGGAGTGGATTTCGATTTCTACGAGCAGTACTTC

V gene: TRBV6-1
clone size: many
CDR3 length: 15
J gene: TRBJ1-2
D gene: .
CDR3 protein: CASSEVQLSNYGYTF
CDR3 DNA: TGTGCCAGCAGTGAAGTGCAGTTGTCTAACTATGGCTACACCTTC

V gene: TRBV20-1
clone size: .
CDR3 length: 13
J gene: TRBJ2-7
D gene: TRBD2
CDR3 protein: CSGTRVAEGEQYF
CDR3 DNA: TGCAGTGGGACTAGGGTAGCGGAGGGCGAGCAGTACTTC

V gene: TRBV9
clone size: many
CDR3 length: 13
J gene: TRBJ1-2
D gene: TRBD1
CDR3 protein: CASSAGGPYGYTF
CDR3 DNA: TGTGCCAGCAGCGCAGGGGGACCCTATGGCTACACCTTC

V gene: TRBV14
clone size: many
CDR3 length: 12
J gene: TRBJ2-7
D gene: TRBD2
CDR3 protein: CASSREGRNQYF
CDR3 DNA: TGTGCCAGCAGCCGGGAGGGCCGTAATCAGTACTTC

V gene: TRBV27
clone size: few
CDR3 length: 13
J gene: TRBJ1-1
D gene: TRBD1
CDR3 protein: CASSFRGRTEAFF
CDR3 DNA: TGTGCCAGCAGCTTCAGGGGGCGAACTGAAGCTTTCTTT

V gene: TRBV28
clone size: .
CDR3 length: 18
J gene: TRBJ2-2
D gene: TRBD1
CDR3 protein: CASSTPGQVVANTGELFF
CDR3 DNA: TGTGCCAGCAGTACTCCGGGACAGGTCGTCGCGAACACCGGGGAGCTGTTTTTT

V gene: TRBV20-1
clone size: .
CDR3 length: 16
J gene: TRBJ1-5
D gene: .
CDR3 protein: CSAREAGFGVGQPQHF
CDR3 DNA: TGCAGTGCTAGAGAGGCAGGGTTTGGGGTTGGTCAGCCCCAGCATTTT

V gene: TRBV30
clone size: .
CDR3 length: 13
J gene: TRBJ2-7
D gene: .
CDR3 protein: CAWSVWGSYEQYF
CDR3 DNA: TGTGCCTGGAGTGTATGGGGTTCCTACGAGCAGTACTTC

V gene: TRBV20-1
clone size: few
CDR3 length: 15
J gene: TRBJ2-3
D gene: TRBD1
CDR3 protein: CSAPRQGSSTDTQYF
CDR3 DNA: TGCAGTGCTCCTAGACAGGGAAGTTCAACAGATACGCAGTATTTT

V gene: TRBV7-9
clone size: many
CDR3 length: 14
J gene: TRBJ1-1
D gene: .
CDR3 protein: CASSISPQSTEAFF
CDR3 DNA: TGTGCCAGCTCTATATCTCCGCAGAGCACTGAAGCTTTCTTT

V gene: TRBV18
clone size: .
CDR3 length: 13
J gene: TRBJ2-7
D gene: .
CDR3 protein: CASSPPQETKQYF
CDR3 DNA: TGTGCCAGCTCACCCCCACAGGAGACGAAGCAGTACTTC

V gene: TRBV11-2
clone size: .
CDR3 length: 14
J gene: TRBJ2-7
D gene: .
CDR3 protein: CASSLNFRVYEQYF
CDR3 DNA: TGTGCCAGCAGCTTAAACTTTCGGGTGTACGAGCAGTACTTC

V gene: TRBV30
clone size: many
CDR3 length: 13
J gene: TRBJ2-7
D gene: .
CDR3 protein: CAWSEGRGDEQYF
CDR3 DNA: TGTGCCTGGAGTGAAGGGCGGGGAGACGAGCAGTACTTC

V gene: TRBV28
clone size: .
CDR3 length: 17
J gene: TRBJ2-7
D gene: TRBD2
CDR3 protein: CASSLRDSGGALYEQYF
CDR3 DNA: TGTGCCAGCAGTTTGAGGGATAGCGGGGGGGCACTCTACGAGCAGTACTTC

V gene: TRBV2
clone size: many
CDR3 length: 16
J gene: TRBJ2-7
D gene: TRBD2
CDR3 protein: CASSAGLAGGTYEQYF
CDR3 DNA: TGTGCCAGCAGCGCCGGACTAGCGGGAGGAACCTACGAGCAGTACTTC

V gene: TRBV29-1
clone size: many
CDR3 length: 13
J gene: TRBJ1-1
D gene: .
CDR3 protein: CSAKPGLNTEAFF
CDR3 DNA: TGCAGCGCCAAACCCGGCTTGAACACTGAAGCTTTCTTT

V gene: TRBV27
clone size: many
CDR3 length: 13
J gene: TRBJ1-1
D gene: .
CDR3 protein: CASSLRLHTEAFF
CDR3 DNA: TGTGCCAGCAGTCTCAGATTACACACTGAAGCTTTCTTT

V gene: TRBV10-3
clone size: many
CDR3 length: 13
J gene: TRBJ2-7
D gene: .
CDR3 protein: CAISEQVRGEQYF
CDR3 DNA: TGTGCCATCAGTGAACAGGTCCGGGGCGAGCAGTACTTC

V gene: TRBV11-2
clone size: few
CDR3 length: 12
J gene: TRBJ2-7
D gene: .
CDR3 protein: CASSFISDEQYF
CDR3 DNA: TGTGCCAGCAGCTTTATCTCCGACGAGCAGTACTTC

V gene: TRBV15
clone size: many
CDR3 length: 12
J gene: TRBJ2-7
D gene: .
CDR3 protein: CATSRLGHEQYF
CDR3 DNA: TGTGCCACCAGCAGATTAGGCCACGAGCAGTACTTC

V gene: TRBV11-2
clone size: many
CDR3 length: 16
J gene: TRBJ1-5
D gene: .
CDR3 protein: CASSLESGADGQPQHF
CDR3 DNA: TGTGCCAGCAGCTTAGAGTCAGGGGCGGATGGTCAGCCCCAGCATTTT

V gene: TRBV28
clone size: .
CDR3 length: 15
J gene: TRBJ1-2
D gene: .
CDR3 protein: CASSSSAPGRYGYTF
CDR3 DNA: TGTGCCAGCAGTTCCTCGGCTCCGGGCCGCTATGGCTACACCTTC

V gene: TRBV6-5
clone size: many
CDR3 length: 14
J gene: TRBJ1-2
D gene: .
CDR3 protein: CASSYGGQDYGYTF
CDR3 DNA: TGTGCCAGCAGTTACGGGGGGCAGGACTATGGCTACACCTTC

V gene: TRBV19
clone size: .
CDR3 length: 15
J gene: TRBJ1-1
D gene: .
CDR3 protein: CASSDMGVANTEAFF
CDR3 DNA: TGTGCCAGTAGCGATATGGGGGTTGCGAACACTGAAGCTTTCTTT

V gene: TRBV12-3/TRBV12-4
clone size: .
CDR3 length: 15
J gene: TRBJ2-7
D gene: .
CDR3 protein: CASSSHADLSYEQYF
CDR3 DNA: TGTGCCAGCAGTTCCCATGCCGACCTCTCCTACGAGCAGTACTTC

V gene: TRBV6-5
clone size: many
CDR3 length: 15
J gene: TRBJ1-2
D gene: TRBD1
CDR3 protein: CASSSPGQGGYGYTF
CDR3 DNA: TGTGCCAGCAGTTCACCAGGACAGGGTGGCTATGGCTACACCTTC

V gene: TRBV2
clone size: .
CDR3 length: 11
J gene: TRBJ2-7
D gene: .
CDR3 protein: CASRAGVEQYF
CDR3 DNA: TGTGCCAGCAGAGCAGGGGTCGAGCAGTACTTC

V gene: TRBV6-5
clone size: .
CDR3 length: 16
J gene: TRBJ2-7
D gene: TRBD2
CDR3 protein: CASSYARSGRVGEQYF
CDR3 DNA: TGTGCCAGCAGTTACGCCCGTAGCGGGAGGGTGGGAGAGCAGTACTTC

V gene: TRBV6-5
clone size: .
CDR3 length: 17
J gene: TRBJ2-7
D gene: TRBD2
CDR3 protein: CASSSLARGGSSYEQYF
CDR3 DNA: TGTGCCAGCAGTTCACTAGCCCGCGGGGGAAGCTCCTACGAGCAGTACTTC

V gene: TRBV7-2
clone size: many
CDR3 length: 13
J gene: TRBJ2-7
D gene: TRBD2
CDR3 protein: CASTSTSPYEQYF
CDR3 DNA: TGTGCCAGCACCTCGACTAGCCCTTACGAGCAGTACTTC

V gene: TRBV6-1
clone size: .
CDR3 length: 13
J gene: TRBJ2-5
D gene: TRBD2
CDR3 protein: CASSRASGETQYF
CDR3 DNA: TGTGCCAGCTCCAGGGCTAGCGGAGAGACCCAGTACTTC

V gene: TRBV25-1
clone size: .
CDR3 length: 13
J gene: TRBJ1-6
D gene: TRBD1
CDR3 protein: CASRGQYNSPLHF
CDR3 DNA: TGTGCCAGCAGGGGACAGTATAATTCACCCCTCCACTTT

V gene: TRBV18
clone size: few
CDR3 length: 17
J gene: TRBJ2-5
D gene: TRBD2
CDR3 protein: CASLAGTSGRALETQYF
CDR3 DNA: TGTGCCAGCTTAGCCGGGACTAGCGGGAGGGCCCTTGAGACCCAGTACTTC

V gene: TRBV7-3
clone size: many
CDR3 length: 15
J gene: TRBJ1-1
D gene: .
CDR3 protein: CASSLVRASHTEAFF
CDR3 DNA: TGTGCCAGCAGCCTGGTAAGGGCCAGCCACACTGAAGCTTTCTTT

V gene: TRBV2
clone size: many
CDR3 length: 15
J gene: TRBJ1-1
D gene: .
CDR3 protein: CAREGNHRANTEAFF
CDR3 DNA: TGTGCCCGCGAGGGAAATCACAGGGCGAACACTGAAGCTTTCTTT

V gene: TRBV12-3/TRBV12-4
clone size: many
CDR3 length: 15
J gene: TRBJ1-2
D gene: .
CDR3 protein: CASSPPGLHRYGYTF
CDR3 DNA: TGTGCCAGCAGTCCTCCGGGCCTCCATCGCTATGGCTACACCTTC

V gene: TRBV28
clone size: many
CDR3 length: 13
J gene: TRBJ2-5
D gene: .
CDR3 protein: CASRLDTPAAQYF
CDR3 DNA: TGTGCCAGCAGGCTGGACACGCCGGCCGCCCAGTACTTC